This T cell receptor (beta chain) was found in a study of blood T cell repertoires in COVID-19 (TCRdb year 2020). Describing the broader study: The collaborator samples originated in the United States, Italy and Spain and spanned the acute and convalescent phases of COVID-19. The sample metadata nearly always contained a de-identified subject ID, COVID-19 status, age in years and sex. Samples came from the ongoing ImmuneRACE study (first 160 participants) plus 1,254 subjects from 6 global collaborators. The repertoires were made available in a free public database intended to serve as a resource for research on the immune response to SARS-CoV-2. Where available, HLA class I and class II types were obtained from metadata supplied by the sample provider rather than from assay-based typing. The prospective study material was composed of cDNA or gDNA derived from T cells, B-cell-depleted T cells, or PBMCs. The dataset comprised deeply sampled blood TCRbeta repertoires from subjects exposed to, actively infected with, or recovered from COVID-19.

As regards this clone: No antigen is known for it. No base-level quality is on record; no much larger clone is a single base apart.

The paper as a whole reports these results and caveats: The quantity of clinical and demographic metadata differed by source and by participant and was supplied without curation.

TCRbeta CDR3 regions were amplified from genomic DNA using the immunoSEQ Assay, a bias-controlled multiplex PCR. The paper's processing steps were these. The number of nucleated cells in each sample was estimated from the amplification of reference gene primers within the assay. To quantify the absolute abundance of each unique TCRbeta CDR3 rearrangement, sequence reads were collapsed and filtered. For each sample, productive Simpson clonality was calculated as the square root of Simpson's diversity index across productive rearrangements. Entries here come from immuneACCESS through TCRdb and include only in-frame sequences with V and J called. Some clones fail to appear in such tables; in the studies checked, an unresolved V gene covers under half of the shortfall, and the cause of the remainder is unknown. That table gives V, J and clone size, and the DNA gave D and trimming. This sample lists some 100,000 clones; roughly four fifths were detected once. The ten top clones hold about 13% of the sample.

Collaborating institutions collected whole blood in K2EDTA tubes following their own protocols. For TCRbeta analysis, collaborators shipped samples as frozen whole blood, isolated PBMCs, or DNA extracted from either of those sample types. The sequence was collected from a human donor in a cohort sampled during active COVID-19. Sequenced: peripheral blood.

The nucleotide sequence is TGCGCCAGCAGCCCCAAGGACAGAATGAACACTGAAGCTTTCTTT. It is translated as CASSPKDRMNTEAFF. The chain is encoded by TRBV5-1 joined to TRBJ1-1, with a tentative D gene TRBD1 over 6 matching bases. From the cysteine up to the phenylalanine, the CDR3 has a length of 15 residues. CDR3 DNA is the only sequence kept; it has 45 bases, read in frame from the first base. CDR1 is given as SGHRS and CDR2 as YFSETQ, both from the germline V gene. V is clipped by 4 bases and J by 0 bases, and the sequence between their germline boundaries is 13 bases long.